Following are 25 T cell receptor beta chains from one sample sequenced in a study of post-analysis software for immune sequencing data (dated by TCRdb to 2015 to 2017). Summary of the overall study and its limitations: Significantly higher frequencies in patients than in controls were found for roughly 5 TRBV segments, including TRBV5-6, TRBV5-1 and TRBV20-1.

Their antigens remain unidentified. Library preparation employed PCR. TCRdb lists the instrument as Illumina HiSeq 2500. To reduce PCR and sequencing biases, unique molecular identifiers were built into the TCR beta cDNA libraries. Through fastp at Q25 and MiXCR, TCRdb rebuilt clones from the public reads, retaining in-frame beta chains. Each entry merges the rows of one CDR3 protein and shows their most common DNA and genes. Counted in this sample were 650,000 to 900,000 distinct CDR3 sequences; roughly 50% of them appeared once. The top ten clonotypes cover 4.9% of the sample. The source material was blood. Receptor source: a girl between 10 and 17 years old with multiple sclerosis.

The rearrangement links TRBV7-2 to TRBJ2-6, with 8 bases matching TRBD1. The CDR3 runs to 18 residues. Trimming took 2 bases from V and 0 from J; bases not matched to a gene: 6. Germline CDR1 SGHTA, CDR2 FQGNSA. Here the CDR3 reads CASSLHTGGASGANVLTF. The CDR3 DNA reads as TGTGCCAGCAGCTTACATACAGGGGGTGCCTCTGGGGCCAACGTCCTGACTTTC. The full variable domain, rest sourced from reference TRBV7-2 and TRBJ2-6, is GAGVSQSPSNKVTEKGKDVELRCDPISGHTALYWYRQSLGQGLEFLIYFQGNSAPDKSGLPSDRFSAERTGGSVSTLTIQRTQQEDSAVYLCASSLHTGGASGANVLTFGAGSRLTVL.

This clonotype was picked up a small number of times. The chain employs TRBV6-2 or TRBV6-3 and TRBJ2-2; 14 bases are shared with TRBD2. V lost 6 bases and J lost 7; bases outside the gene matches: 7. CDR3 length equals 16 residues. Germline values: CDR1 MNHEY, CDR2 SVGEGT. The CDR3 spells CASSLGLAGVIGELFF. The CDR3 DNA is TGTGCCAGCAGCCTGGGACTAGCGGGAGTAATCGGGGAGCTGTTTTTT.

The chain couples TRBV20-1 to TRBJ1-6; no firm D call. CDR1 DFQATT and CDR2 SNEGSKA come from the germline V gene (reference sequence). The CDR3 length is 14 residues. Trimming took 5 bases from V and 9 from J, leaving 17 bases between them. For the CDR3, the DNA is TGCAGTGCTTATGATCCCAACCGGGCTTCACCCCTCCACTTT. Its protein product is CSAYDPNRASPLHF.

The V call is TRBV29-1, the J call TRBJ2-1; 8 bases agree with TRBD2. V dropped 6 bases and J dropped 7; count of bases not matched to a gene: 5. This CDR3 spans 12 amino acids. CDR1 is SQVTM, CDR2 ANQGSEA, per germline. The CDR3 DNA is TGCAGCGTGGGGAGCGGGAGTAATGAGCAGTTCTTC. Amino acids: CSVGSGSNEQFF.

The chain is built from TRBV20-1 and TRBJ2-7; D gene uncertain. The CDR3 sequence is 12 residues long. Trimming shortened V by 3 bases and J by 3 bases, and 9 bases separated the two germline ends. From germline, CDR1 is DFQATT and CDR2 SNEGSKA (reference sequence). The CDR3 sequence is CSARERSYEQYF. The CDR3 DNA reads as TGCAGTGCTAGGGAAAGAAGCTACGAGCAGTACTTC.

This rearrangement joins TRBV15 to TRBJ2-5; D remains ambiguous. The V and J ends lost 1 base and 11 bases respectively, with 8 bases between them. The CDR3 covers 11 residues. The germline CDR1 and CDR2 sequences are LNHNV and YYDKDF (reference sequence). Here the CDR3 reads CATSRGLAQYF. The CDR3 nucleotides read TGTGCCACCAGCAGAGGGTTGGCACAGTACTTC.

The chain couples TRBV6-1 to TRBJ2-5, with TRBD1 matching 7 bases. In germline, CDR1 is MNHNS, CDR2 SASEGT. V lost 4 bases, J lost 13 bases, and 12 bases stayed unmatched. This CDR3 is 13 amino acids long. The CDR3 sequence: CASSASWTGSLYF. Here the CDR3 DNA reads TGTGCCAGCAGTGCTTCTTGGACAGGCAGCTTGTACTTC.

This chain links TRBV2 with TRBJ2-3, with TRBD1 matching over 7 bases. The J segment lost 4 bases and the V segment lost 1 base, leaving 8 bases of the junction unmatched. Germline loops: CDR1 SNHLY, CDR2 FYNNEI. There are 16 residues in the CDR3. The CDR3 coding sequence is TGTGCCAGCAGTGAAGGAAGGGGACAGACTCCAGATACGCAGTATTTT. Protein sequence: CASSEGRGQTPDTQYF.

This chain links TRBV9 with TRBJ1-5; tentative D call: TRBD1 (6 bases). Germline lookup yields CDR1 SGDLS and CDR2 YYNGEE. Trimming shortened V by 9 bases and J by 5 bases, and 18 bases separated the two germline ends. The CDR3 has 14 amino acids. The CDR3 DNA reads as TGTGCCACCTTCGCCCGGAGGGGGGATCAGCCCCAGCATTTT. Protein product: CATFARRGDQPQHF.

CDR3 loop: CSVQNGGDTQYF. The CDR3 DNA sequence: TGCAGCGTTCAGAACGGGGGCGATACGCAGTATTTT. The rearrangement links TRBV29-1 to TRBJ2-3; tentatively, D is TRBD1 or TRBD2 (6 bases each). Trimming removed 5 bases at V and 6 bases at J, with 12 bases between. CDR1 and CDR2 (germline): SQVTM, ANQGSEA. The CDR3 is 12 amino acids.

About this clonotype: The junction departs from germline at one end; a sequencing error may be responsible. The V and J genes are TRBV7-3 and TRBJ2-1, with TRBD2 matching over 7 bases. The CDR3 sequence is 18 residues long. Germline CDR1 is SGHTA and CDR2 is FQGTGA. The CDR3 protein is CVSSLTGPLADTYNGQFF. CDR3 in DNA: TGTGTCAGCAGCTTAACGGGTCCGCTAGCGGATACCTACAATGGGCAGTTCTTC. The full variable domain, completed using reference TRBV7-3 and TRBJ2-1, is GAGVSQTPSNKVTEKGKYVELRCDPISGHTALYWYRQSLGQGPEFLIYFQGTGAADDSGLPNDRFFAVRPEGSVSTLKIQRTERGDSAVYLCVSSLTGPLADTYNGQFFGPGTRLTVL.

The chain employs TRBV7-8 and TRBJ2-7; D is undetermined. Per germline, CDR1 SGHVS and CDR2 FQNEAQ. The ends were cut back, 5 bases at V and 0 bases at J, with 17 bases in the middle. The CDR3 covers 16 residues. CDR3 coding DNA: TGTGCCAGCAGCCCGATCATGGGGTCCAGCTCCTACGAGCAGTACTTC. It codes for CASSPIMGSSSYEQYF.

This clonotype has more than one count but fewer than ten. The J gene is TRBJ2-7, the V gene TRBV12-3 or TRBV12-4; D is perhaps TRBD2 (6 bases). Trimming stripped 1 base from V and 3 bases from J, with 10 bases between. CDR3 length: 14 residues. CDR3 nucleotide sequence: TGTGCCAGCAGTTTAGGCCTTAGCGGCTACGAGCAGTACTTC. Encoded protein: CASSLGLSGYEQYF.

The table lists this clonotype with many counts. CDR3 region: CSVETPGQGSSGANVLTF. CDR3 nucleotide sequence: TGCAGCGTTGAAACTCCGGGACAGGGCTCCTCTGGGGCCAACGTCCTGACTTTC. J is TRBJ2-6 and V is TRBV29-1, with 9 nucleotides matching TRBD1. CDR1 and CDR2 (germline): SQVTM, ANQGSEA. This CDR3 is 18 amino acids long. Trimming removed 2 bases from V and 0 bases from J; junction bases left unmatched: 8.

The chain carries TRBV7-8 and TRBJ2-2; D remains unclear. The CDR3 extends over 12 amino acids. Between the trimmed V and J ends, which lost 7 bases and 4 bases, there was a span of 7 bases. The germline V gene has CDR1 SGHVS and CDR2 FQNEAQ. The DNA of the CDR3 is TGTGCCAGCAACCGGGCCACCGGGGAGCTGTTTTTT. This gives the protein CASNRATGELFF.

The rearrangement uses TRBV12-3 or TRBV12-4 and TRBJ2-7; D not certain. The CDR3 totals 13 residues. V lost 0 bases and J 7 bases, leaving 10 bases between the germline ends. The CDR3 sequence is CASSLAIEGEQYF. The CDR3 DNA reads TGTGCCAGCAGTTTAGCAATCGAAGGGGAGCAGTACTTC.

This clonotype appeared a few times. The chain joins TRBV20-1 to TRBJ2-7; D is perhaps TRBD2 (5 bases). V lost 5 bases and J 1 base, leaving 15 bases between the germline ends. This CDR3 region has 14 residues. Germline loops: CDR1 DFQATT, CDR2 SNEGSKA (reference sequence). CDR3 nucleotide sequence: TGCAGTGCTCTCAACAGCGGCTCTTCCTACGAGCAGTACTTC. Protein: CSALNSGSSYEQYF.

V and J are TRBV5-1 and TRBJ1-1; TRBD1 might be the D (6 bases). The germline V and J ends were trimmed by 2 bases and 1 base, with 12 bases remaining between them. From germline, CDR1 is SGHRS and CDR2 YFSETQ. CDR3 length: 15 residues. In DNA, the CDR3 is TGCGCCAGCAGCTTAAAATTACAGGGGAACACTGAAGCTTTCTTT. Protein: CASSLKLQGNTEAFF.

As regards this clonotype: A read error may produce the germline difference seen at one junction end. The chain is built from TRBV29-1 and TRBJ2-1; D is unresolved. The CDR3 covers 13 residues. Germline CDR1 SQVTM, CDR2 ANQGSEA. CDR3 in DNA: TGCAGCGTTGAATCTGTTCTAGACAATGGGCAGTTCTTC. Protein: CSVESVLDNGQFF.

CDR3 amino acids: CSVEGVGDQAYNEQFF. CDR3 DNA sequence: TGCAGCGTTGAAGGGGTTGGGGACCAAGCTTACAATGAGCAGTTCTTC. V gene TRBV29-1 combines with J gene TRBJ2-1; D tentatively reads TRBD1 or TRBD2 (5 bases each). The V and J ends lost 1 base and 4 bases respectively, with 17 bases between them. The CDR3 runs 16 residues. Germline CDR1 and CDR2: SQVTM and ANQGSEA.

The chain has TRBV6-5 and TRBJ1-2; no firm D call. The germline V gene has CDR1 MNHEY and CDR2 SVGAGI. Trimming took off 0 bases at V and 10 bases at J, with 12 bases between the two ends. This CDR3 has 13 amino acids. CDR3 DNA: TGTGCCAGCAGTTACTCGAAGGGATTTGACTACACCTTC. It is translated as CASSYSKGFDYTF.

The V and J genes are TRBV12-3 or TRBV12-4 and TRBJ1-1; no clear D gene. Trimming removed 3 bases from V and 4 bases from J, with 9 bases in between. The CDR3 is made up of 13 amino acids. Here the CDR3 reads CASSFGGPTEAFF. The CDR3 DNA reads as TGTGCCAGCAGTTTTGGCGGGCCCACTGAAGCTTTCTTT.

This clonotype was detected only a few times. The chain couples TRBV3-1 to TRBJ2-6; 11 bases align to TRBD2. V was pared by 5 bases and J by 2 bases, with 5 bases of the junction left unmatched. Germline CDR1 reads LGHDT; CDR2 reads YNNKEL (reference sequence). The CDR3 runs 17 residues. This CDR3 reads CASSSTSGSTGANVLTF. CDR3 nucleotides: TGTGCCAGCAGCTCAACTAGCGGGAGTACTGGGGCCAACGTCCTGACTTTC.

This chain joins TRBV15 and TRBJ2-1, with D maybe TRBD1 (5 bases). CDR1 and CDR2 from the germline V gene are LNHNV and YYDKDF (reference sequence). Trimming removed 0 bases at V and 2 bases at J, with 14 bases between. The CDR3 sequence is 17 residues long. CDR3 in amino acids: CATSRDVTDSPYNEQFF. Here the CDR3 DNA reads TGTGCCACCAGCAGAGATGTAACCGACAGCCCCTACAATGAGCAGTTCTTC. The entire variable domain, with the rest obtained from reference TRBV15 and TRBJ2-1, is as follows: DAMVIQNPRYQVTQFGKPVTLSCSQTLNHNVMYWYQQKSSQAPKLLFHYYDKDFNNEADTPDNFQSRRPNTSFCFLDIRSPGLGDTAMYLCATSRDVTDSPYNEQFFGPGTRLTVL.

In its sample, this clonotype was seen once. The CDR3 bases are TGTGCCAGCAGCTTATACGCCGGGACAGGGTCTACTGAAGCTTTCTTT. Translating gives CASSLYAGTGSTEAFF. The V gene is TRBV7-9, the J gene TRBJ1-1; 9 nucleotides match TRBD1. CDR1 is SEHNR, CDR2 FQNEAQ, per germline (reference sequence). V gave up 2 bases and J gave up 5 bases; unmatched junction bases: 9. This CDR3 has 16 residues.